This entry is about one TCR beta chain. Per the germline V gene, CDR1 is LGHNA and CDR2 is YSLEER. The CDR3 contains 15 residues. The V gene end was trimmed by 5 bases and the J gene end by 5 bases; junction bases not matched to a gene: 4. This record comes from a study of blood T cell repertoires in COVID-19. In the study overall: Samples taken during acute and convalescent COVID-19 were collected in the United States, Italy and Spain. PBMCs, B-cell-depleted T cells, or T cells provided the cDNA or gDNA that made up the material.

Original processing notes: Amplification with reference gene primers provided the estimates of nucleated cell counts. Produced via immunoSEQ multiplex PCR; TCRdb's table is partial and in-frame only. V, J and clone size are those of that table, while D and trimming were read from the DNA. The repertoire holds roughly 120,000 clones, with around four fifths as singletons. The material sequenced was peripheral blood. The source of this sequence is a man aged 65-85 years with active or convalescent COVID-19. The chain couples TRBV4-3 to TRBJ2-2; 11 nucleotides match TRBD2. Here the CDR3 reads CASSLGLAETGELFF. CDR3 bases: TGCGCCAGCAGCTTGGGACTAGCGGAGACCGGGGAGCTGTTTTTT.